The subject of this entry is one T cell receptor (beta chain). These data originate in a study of cytomegalovirus exposure and HLA in healthy donors. CDR1 is MNHNY and CDR2 is SVGAGI in the germline V gene (reference sequence). This CDR3 spans 16 amino acids. V gave up 6 bases and J gave up 6 bases, with 22 bases separating them. The PCR made use of 60 Vbeta and 13 Jbeta primers. The assay was immunoSEQ multiplex PCR, and TCRdb's table has in-frame clones only and misses some. The sample shows around 150,000 clones, around 80% of them seen only once. All donors participated as healthy donors of bone marrow.

The chain has TRBV6-6 and TRBJ2-3; a weak D match, TRBD1 (6 bases). This TCR derives from a man aged 18 to 35 in good health and CMV-seronegative. What was sequenced was PBMCs. CDR3 in DNA: TGTGCCAGCAGCCTAGAGGATGAGGGGGTTCGGGATACGCAGTATTTT. It is translated as CASSLEDEGVRDTQYF.